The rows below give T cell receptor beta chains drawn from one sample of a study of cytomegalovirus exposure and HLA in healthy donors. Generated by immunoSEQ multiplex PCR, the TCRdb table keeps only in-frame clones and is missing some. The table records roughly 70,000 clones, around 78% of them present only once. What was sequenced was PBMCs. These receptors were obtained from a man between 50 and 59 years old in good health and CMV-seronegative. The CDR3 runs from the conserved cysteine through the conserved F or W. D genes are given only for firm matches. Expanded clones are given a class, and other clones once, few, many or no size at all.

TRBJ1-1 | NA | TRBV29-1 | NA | CLEGTPRLGTEAFF | TGCTTGGAGGGCACCCCACGATTGGGCACTGAAGCTTTCTTT
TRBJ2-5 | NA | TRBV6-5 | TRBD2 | CASSYSASGAGETQYF | TGTGCCAGCAGTTACTCGGCTAGCGGGGCGGGAGAGACCCAGTACTTC
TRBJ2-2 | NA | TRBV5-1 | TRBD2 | CASSSPGLAGSGELFF | TGCGCCAGCAGCTCCCCGGGACTAGCGGGCAGCGGGGAGCTGTTTTTT
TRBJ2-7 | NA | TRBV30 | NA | CAWGPGGYEQYF | TGTGCCTGGGGTCCCGGAGGCTACGAGCAGTACTTC
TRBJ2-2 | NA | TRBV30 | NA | CARGGEYTGELFF | TGTGCCCGAGGGGGGGAGTATACCGGGGAGCTGTTTTTT
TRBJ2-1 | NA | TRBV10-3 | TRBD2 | CAISESTGTSGRTDNEQFF | TGTGCCATCAGTGAGTCGACGGGGACTAGCGGGAGGACGGACAATGAGCAGTTCTTC
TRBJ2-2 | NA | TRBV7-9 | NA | CASSLRGTGELFF | TGTGCCAGCAGCTTAAGGGGCACCGGGGAGCTGTTTTTT
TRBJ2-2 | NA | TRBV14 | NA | CASSPFRGEKGSGELFF | TGTGCCAGCAGCCCGTTCAGGGGAGAAAAGGGCTCCGGGGAGCTGTTTTTT
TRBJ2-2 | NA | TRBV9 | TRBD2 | CASSVRTSGRAGTGELFF | TGTGCCAGCAGCGTTCGGACTAGCGGGAGGGCTGGCACCGGGGAGCTGTTTTTT
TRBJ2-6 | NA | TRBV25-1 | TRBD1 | CASTGTGYSSGANVLTF | TGTGCCAGCACTGGGACAGGGTATAGCTCTGGGGCCAACGTCCTGACTTTC
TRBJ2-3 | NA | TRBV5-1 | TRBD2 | CASSRTGTSGRRDTQYF | TGCGCCAGCAGCCGGACGGGCACTAGCGGGAGGCGAGATACGCAGTATTTT
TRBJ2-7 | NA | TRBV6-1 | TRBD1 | CASSASGTGNDEQYF | TGTGCCAGCAGTGCCTCCGGGACAGGGAACGACGAGCAGTACTTC
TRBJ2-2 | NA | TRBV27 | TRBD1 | CASWTGRNTGELFF | TGTGCCAGCTGGACAGGGAGAAACACCGGGGAGCTGTTTTTT
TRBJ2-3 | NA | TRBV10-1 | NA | CASSDKEGVGGPRADTQYF | TGCGCCAGCAGTGATAAGGAAGGAGTCGGGGGACCTAGAGCAGATACGCAGTATTTT
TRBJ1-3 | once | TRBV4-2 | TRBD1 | CASRQEPTGGNTIYF | TGTGCCAGCAGACAAGAACCCACAGGGGGGAACACCATATATTTT
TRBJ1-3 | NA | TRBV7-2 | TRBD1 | CASSADRSGSTIYF | TGTGCCAGCAGCGCGGACAGGTCGGGGTCCACCATATATTTT